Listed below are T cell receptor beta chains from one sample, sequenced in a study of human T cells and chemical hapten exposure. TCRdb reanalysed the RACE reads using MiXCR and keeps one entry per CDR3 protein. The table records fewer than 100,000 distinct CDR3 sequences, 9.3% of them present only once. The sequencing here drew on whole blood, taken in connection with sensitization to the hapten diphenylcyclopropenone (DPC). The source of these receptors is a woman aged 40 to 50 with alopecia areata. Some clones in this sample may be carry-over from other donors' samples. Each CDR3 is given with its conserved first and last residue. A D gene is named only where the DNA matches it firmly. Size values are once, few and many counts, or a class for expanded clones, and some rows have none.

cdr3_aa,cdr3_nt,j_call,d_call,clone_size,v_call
CATWADLSSYNEQFF,TGTGCCACTTGGGCGGACCTGAGCTCCTACAATGAGCAGTTCTTC,TRBJ2-1,NA,NA,TRBV10-3
CASSEDRGTYEQYF,TGTGCCAGCAGTGAAGACAGGGGAACCTACGAGCAGTACTTC,TRBJ2-7,TRBD1,NA,TRBV2
CASSPPGDPRPNEQFF,TGTGCCAGCAGCCCCCCGGGGGACCCCCGCCCCAATGAGCAGTTCTTC,TRBJ2-1,NA,NA,TRBV11-1
CASSRVTGPKYEQYF,TGTGCCAGCAGCCGAGTGACAGGGCCCAAGTACGAGCAGTACTTC,TRBJ2-7,TRBD1,many,TRBV27
CASSILAGVSTDTQYF,TGTGCCAGCAGTATTTTAGCGGGAGTCAGCACAGATACGCAGTATTTT,TRBJ2-3,TRBD2,NA,TRBV27
CASSQVRREAFLRDTQYF,TGCGCCAGCAGCCAAGTACGGCGGGAGGCCTTCTTAAGGGATACGCAGTATTTT,TRBJ2-3,TRBD2,few,TRBV4-3
CASSLAPRYEQYF,TGTGCCAGCAGCTTAGCGCCGAGGTACGAGCAGTACTTC,TRBJ2-7,NA,NA,TRBV7-6
CASSPPAGTQYF,TGTGCCAGCAGTCCGCCAGCGGGGACGCAGTATTTT,TRBJ2-3,TRBD2,few,TRBV12-3/TRBV12-4
CSARGMGAGANVLTF,TGCAGTGCTAGAGGGATGGGAGCTGGGGCCAACGTCCTGACTTTC,TRBJ2-6,NA,many,TRBV20-1
CASSDREQFF,TGTGCCAGCAGCGATCGCGAGCAGTTCTTC,TRBJ2-1,NA,few,TRBV28
CASSLQGTTYEQYF,TGCGCCAGCAGCTTGCAGGGGACGACCTACGAGCAGTACTTC,TRBJ2-7,NA,many,TRBV5-1
CASSQDRGLGSNSGNTIYF,TGCGCCAGCAGCCAAGACAGGGGGCTCGGATCTAATTCTGGAAACACCATATATTTT,TRBJ1-3,TRBD1,many,TRBV4-3
CASSSYPRLSGTQYF,TGTGCCAGCAGCTCTTACCCCAGGTTATCGGGGACCCAGTACTTC,TRBJ2-5,NA,many,TRBV12-3/TRBV12-4
CSARAPDWAGGNEQFF,TGCAGTGCTAGAGCCCCCGACTGGGCGGGAGGCAATGAGCAGTTCTTC,TRBJ2-1,TRBD2,many,TRBV20-1
CASLPYCREQYF,TGCGCCAGCCTCCCATACTGCCGGGAGCAGTACTTC,TRBJ2-7,NA,NA,TRBV4-1
CSVARNRQETQYF,TGCAGCGTTGCTCGAAATCGCCAAGAGACCCAGTACTTC,TRBJ2-5,NA,few,TRBV29-1
CASRGEGLNTEAFF,TGTGCCAGCAGAGGTGAGGGACTGAACACTGAAGCTTTCTTT,TRBJ1-1,NA,few,TRBV3-1
CASSYTGQGYNEQFF,TGTGCCAGCAGTTACACGGGACAGGGCTACAATGAGCAGTTCTTC,TRBJ2-1,TRBD1,many,TRBV6-2/TRBV6-3
CASSPGGAGQNYGYTF,TGTGCCAGCAGCCCCGGGGGGGCCGGGCAAAACTATGGCTACACCTTC,TRBJ1-2,NA,many,TRBV7-3
CASSLASVAYEQYF,TGTGCCAGCAGCTTGGCTAGCGTGGCCTACGAGCAGTACTTC,TRBJ2-7,NA,few,TRBV7-2
CASSYAIGLAGGPDTQYF,TGTGCCAGCAGTTACGCAATCGGACTAGCGGGAGGCCCAGATACGCAGTATTTT,TRBJ2-3,TRBD2,many,TRBV6-2/TRBV6-3
CASSLDLREGPLF,TGTGCCAGCAGCCTAGACTTGCGGGAGGGTCCCCTCTTT,TRBJ2-3,TRBD2,NA,TRBV12-3/TRBV12-4
CAISLAEETQYF,TGTGCCATCAGTCTAGCGGAAGAGACCCAGTACTTC,TRBJ2-5,TRBD2,NA,TRBV10-3
CASSQDVKVRSGANVLTF,TGCGCCAGCAGCCAAGATGTTAAGGTGAGGTCTGGGGCCAACGTCCTGACTTTC,TRBJ2-6,NA,NA,TRBV4-1
CSARPGPASGNTIYF,TGCAGTGCTAGACCTGGTCCGGCCTCTGGAAACACCATATATTTT,TRBJ1-3,NA,few,TRBV20-1
CASSLYPDYHTQYF,TGTGCCAGCAGTCTTTACCCGGACTACCATACGCAGTATTTT,TRBJ2-3,NA,many,TRBV28
CASGHGDTQYF,TGTGCCAGCGGCCACGGGGATACGCAGTATTTT,TRBJ2-3,NA,many,TRBV7-2
CASSLRQGTDTQYF,TGTGCCAGCAGCCTACGGCAGGGCACAGATACGCAGTATTTT,TRBJ2-3,NA,NA,TRBV4-2
CASSLEETRYF,TGTGCCAGCAGCCTCGAAGAGACCCGGTACTTC,TRBJ2-5,NA,NA,TRBV7-9
CSVDPLAGNEQFF,TGCAGCGTTGACCCCCTAGCGGGAAATGAGCAGTTCTTC,TRBJ2-1,TRBD2,many,TRBV29-1
CASSPPSSRETQYF,TGTGCCAGCTCACCCCCCTCTAGCAGGGAGACCCAGTACTTC,TRBJ2-5,NA,NA,TRBV18
CASSSLARGSSTDTQYF,TGTGCCAGCAGCTCGCTCGCTAGAGGGTCCTCTACGGATACGCAGTATTTT,TRBJ2-3,NA,many,TRBV11-2